This is a list of T cell receptor beta chains from one sample in a study of blood T cell repertoires in COVID-19. Measured with immunoSEQ multiplex PCR; TCRdb has only the in-frame clones, and not every one. The table has roughly 87,000 clones, approximately 83% seen once; the top ten hold more than 2%. What was sequenced was peripheral blood. The receptors come from a woman aged 70-85 years with acute or convalescent COVID-19. Both conserved end residues are part of each CDR3. D genes are given only for firm matches. The size of a clone is reported for some rows only, either as once, few or many, or as a class for expanded clones.

d_gene,v_gene,abundance,j_gene,CDR3nt,CDR3aa
NA,TRBV27,NA,TRBJ1-4,TGTGCCAGCAGTCAAACAGGTCCAACTAATGAAAAACTGTTTTTT,CASSQTGPTNEKLFF
NA,TRBV5-5,NA,TRBJ2-2,TGTGCCAGCAGCATCAGACAGGCCCCCGGGGAGCTGTTTTTT,CASSIRQAPGELFF
NA,TRBV18,NA,TRBJ1-5,TGTGCCAGCTCACGAACAGGGAAACAGCCCCAGCATTTT,CASSRTGKQPQHF
TRBD1,TRBV30,once,TRBJ1-5,TGTGCCTGGAGTCCGGACAGGCGGTGGCAGCCCCAGCATTTT,CAWSPDRRWQPQHF
NA,TRBV27,NA,TRBJ1-1,TGTGCCAGTACGGGGGGACACTCTGAAGCTTTCTTT,CASTGGHSEAFF
NA,TRBV27,once,TRBJ2-3,TGTGCCAGCAGTCCAGGGTGGGGCACAGATACGCAGTATTTT,CASSPGWGTDTQYF
NA,TRBV30,few,TRBJ1-1,TGTGCCTGGAGTAGAATAAACATGAACACTGAAGCTTTCTTT,CAWSRINMNTEAFF
NA,TRBV19,once,TRBJ1-1,TGTGCCAGTAGTAAACGGGGGGTGAACACTGAAGCTTTCTTT,CASSKRGVNTEAFF
NA,TRBV5-1,NA,TRBJ2-1,TGCGCCAGCAGACCGGGATCCAGCTCCTACAATGAGCAGTTCTTC,CASRPGSSSYNEQFF
NA,TRBV5-8,few,TRBJ2-2,TGTGCCAGCAGGGGCGACAGACCGACCGGGGAGCTGTTTTTT,CASRGDRPTGELFF
NA,TRBV20-1,NA,TRBJ1-5,TGCAGTGCTAGTTCAGGGGTCGGTCAGCCCCAGCATTTT,CSASSGVGQPQHF
NA,TRBV24-1,NA,TRBJ1-1,TGTGCCACCAGTGATGGCTGGAACACTGAAGCTTTCTTT,CATSDGWNTEAFF
NA,TRBV21-1,NA,TRBJ1-2,TGTGCCAGCTTGGCAGCGCGGTCCTATGGCTACACCTTC,CASLAARSYGYTF
TRBD1,TRBV24-1,NA,TRBJ1-5,TGTGCCACCAGTTCCACAGGGGTAGACCAGCCCCAGCATTTT,CATSSTGVDQPQHF
NA,TRBV6-5,NA,TRBJ1-6,TGTGCCAGCAGTTACAAGGTGGGCTCACCCCTCCACTTT,CASSYKVGSPLHF
NA,TRBV6-5,once,TRBJ1-3,TGTGCCAGCACCGGAGATTTCTCTGGAAACACCATATATTTT,CASTGDFSGNTIYF